The clone carrying this T cell receptor beta chain was found many times. Its target is unknown. Single TCR cDNA molecules each had their own unique molecular identifier. One entry per CDR3 protein results from TCRdb running MiXCR on the 5' RACE reads. The data show about 56,000 distinct CDR3 sequences, with approximately 8.9% seen just once and about 14% held by the top ten. The time point was: sample taken at primary tumor resection. In each case, whole RNA from tumor, nontumor lung or frozen PBMC was sequenced unsorted. This CDR3 contains 14 residues. Germline CDR1 LGHDT, CDR2 YNNKEL (reference sequence). V lost 7 bases and J lost 1; bases outside the gene matches: 5. The data belong to a study of spatial heterogeneity in lung cancer. Turning to the study itself: The average appearance count of each unique TCR and UMI combination in raw reads was more than nine. The study's findings and limits: Resection blood, more than follow-up blood, showed ubiquitous expanded tumor TCRs.

The sequences come from PBMCs, collected at surgery. J is TRBJ1-1 and V is TRBV3-1; TRBD1 aligns across 8 bases. The sequence was obtained from a female donor with early-stage non-small cell lung cancer. CDR3 nucleotides: TGTGCCAGCACCCAGGGGGCGGGGAACACTGAAGCTTTCTTT. It codes for CASTQGAGNTEAFF.